This TCR beta chain was sequenced during a study of blood T cell repertoires in COVID-19. Per the original data handling: Amplification from reference gene primers served as the basis for estimated nucleated cell counts. Clones were read by immunoSEQ multiplex PCR, and TCRdb kept only the in-frame ones, dropping some. Clone size and V and J calls were adopted from that table, with D and trimming inferred from the DNA. In the table there are about 440,000 clones, 70% to 90% of which are singletons. With 4 bases clipped from V and 1 base from J, the junction kept 13 bases outside the gene matches. Germline CDR1 reads SGHDT; CDR2 reads YYEEEE. The CDR3 covers 17 residues.

Specimen: peripheral blood. This sequence joins TRBV5-6 and TRBJ2-7; TRBD2 aligns across 8 bases. The TCR was taken from a woman aged 45-60 years with COVID-19, enrolled during active disease. For the CDR3, the DNA is TGTGCCAGCAGCCCGACACTTGGACTAGCAAGGTCCTACGAGCAGTACTTC. Residues: CASSPTLGLARSYEQYF. The full variable domain, completed using reference TRBV5-6 and TRBJ2-7, is DAGVTQSPTHLIKTRGQQVTLRCSPKSGHDTVSWYQQALGQGPQFIFQYYEEEERQRGNFPDRFSGHQFPNYSSELNVNALLLGDSALYLCASSPTLGLARSYEQYFGPGTRLTVT.